This T cell receptor (beta chain) was recovered during a study of a mutant IDH1 vaccine in newly diagnosed glioma. As for time point: week 35, safety follow-up. Each dose of the vaccine consisted of 300 ug of mutant IDH1 20-mer peptide, with topical imiquimod. Here immunoSEQ multiplex PCR was the method, and the copy in TCRdb shows in-frame clones only, minus some. This sample has 45,000 to 55,000 clones; approximately 79% occur once, and the top ten carry around 6.7%. Worth noting for this clone: Its antigen is not known.

The CDR3 totals 12 residues. V was shortened by 3 bases and J by 8 bases, with 11 bases between the two germline ends. Germline loops: CDR1 SGHDT, CDR2 YYEEEE. The TCR comes from a man aged 40-49 years with glioma. Sample: PBMCs, taken from a glioma patient whose treatment included an IDH1 peptide vaccine. V gene TRBV5-6 combines with J gene TRBJ1-2; the D gene is possibly TRBD1 (5 bases). The CDR3, as DNA: TGTGCCAGCAGCTCGGGGGGGATAGGCTACACCTTC. Its translation is CASSSGGIGYTF.